The 13 T cell receptor beta chains below come from one sample, sequenced in a study of cytomegalovirus exposure and HLA in healthy donors. PCR used 60 Vbeta primers and 13 Jbeta primers. TCRdb's table, derived via immunoSEQ multiplex PCR, lists solely in-frame clones and lacks some. The sample includes roughly 160,000 clones, approximately 85% of them seen just once. The sample taken for sequencing was PBMCs. The receptor source for this set is a man between 18 and 35 years old in good health and CMV-seropositive.

The rearrangement links TRBV18 to TRBJ2-3, with 10 bases aligning to TRBD2. CDR1 is KGHSH and CDR2 is LQKENI in the germline V gene. This CDR3 spans 15 amino acids. After removal of 5 bases from V and 6 bases from J, the junction contained 8 bases not matched to a gene. CDR3 residues: CASSTLAGEGDTQYF. The CDR3 region has the DNA TGTGCCAGCTCAACCCTAGCGGGGGAAGGGGATACGCAGTATTTT. Variable domain in full (rest from reference TRBV18 and TRBJ2-3): NAGVMQNPRHLVRRRGQEARLRCSPMKGHSHVYWYRQLPEEGLKFMVYLQKENIIDESGMPKERFSAEFPKEGPSILRIQQVVRGDSAAYFCASSTLAGEGDTQYFGPGTRLTVL.

For the CDR3, the DNA is TGCGCCAGCAGCTTGGTACAGGGGGTTCAGCCCCAGCATTTT. This translates into CASSLVQGVQPQHF. The V call is TRBV5-1, the J call TRBJ1-5, with 8 positions matching TRBD1. The CDR3 has 14 amino acids. Germline CDR1 reads SGHRS; CDR2 reads YFSETQ. V lost 0 bases, J lost 6 bases, and 2 bases stayed unmatched.

The chain joins TRBV2 to TRBJ2-1; 11 nucleotides align to TRBD1. Germline V gives CDR1 SNHLY, CDR2 FYNNEI. V lost 3 bases and J lost 7; bases outside the gene matches: 5. The CDR3 totals 15 residues. The CDR3 DNA follows: TGTGCCAGCAGTGACTGGGACAGGGGGAGAAATGAGCAGTTCTTC. Amino acids: CASSDWDRGRNEQFF.

A note on this clone: The sample holds other DNA sequences that translate to the same CDR3. The chain employs TRBV30 and TRBJ1-3; D is undetermined. With 2 bases removed from V and 0 bases from J, the gap between germline ends came to 5 bases. CDR1 is GTSNPN and CDR2 is SVGIG in the germline V gene (reference sequence). The CDR3 covers 13 residues. CDR3 sequence: CAWSTGSGNTIYF. The CDR3 DNA reads as TGTGCCTGGAGTACCGGCTCTGGAAACACCATATATTTT.

A remark on this clone: Germline and junction disagree at one end, which may indicate a read error. V is TRBV6-1 and J is TRBJ1-1; 7 bases align to TRBD1. This CDR3 comprises 15 residues. The V gene's germline CDR1 is MNHNS and CDR2 SASEGT. Here the CDR3 DNA reads TGTGCCAGCAGTGAATCCCGGTACAGGGGTGCTGAGGCTTTCTTT. Its translation is CASSESRYRGAEAFF.

This clone was detected once. This sequence joins TRBV7-2 and TRBJ1-2, with D tentatively TRBD1 (6 bases). Deletions cut 5 bases from V and 1 base from J, with 8 bases between. The germline CDR1 and CDR2 sequences are SGHTA and FQGNSA. The CDR3 spans 13 residues. The DNA for the CDR3 is TGTGCCAGCAGCACACAGGGTAACTATGGCTACACCTTC. Protein sequence: CASSTQGNYGYTF.

The rearrangement links TRBV6-5 to TRBJ2-7; weak D call: TRBD1 (5 bases). Trimming cost V 6 bases and J 3 bases, with 15 bases left between them. This CDR3 is built from 14 residues. The germline CDR1 and CDR2 sequences are MNHEY and SVGAGI. In DNA form, the CDR3 reads TGTGCCAGCAGCATCAAGGGGTACGACTACGAGCAGTACTTC. It yields the protein CASSIKGYDYEQYF.

This chain uses TRBV7-8 with TRBJ1-5; 8 bases agree with TRBD1. The CDR3 sequence is 17 residues long. After removal of 5 bases from V and 0 bases from J, the junction contained 9 bases not matched to a gene. CDR1 is SGHVS, CDR2 FQNEAQ, per germline. In DNA form, the CDR3 reads TGTGCCAGCAGCCCACCCTCGACAGGGGTTAGCAATCAGCCCCAGCATTTT. This sequence encodes CASSPPSTGVSNQPQHF. The variable domain in full, with the rest retrieved from reference TRBV7-8 and TRBJ1-5, is GAGVSQSPRYKVAKRGQDVALRCDPISGHVSLFWYQQALGQGPEFLTYFQNEAQLDKSGLPSDRFFAERPEGSVSTLKIQRTQQEDSAVYLCASSPPSTGVSNQPQHFGDGTRLSIL.

The chain links TRBV7-2 to TRBJ2-3; a possible D gene is TRBD2 (5 bases). The CDR3 has 16 amino acids. The germline V gene has CDR1 SGHTA and CDR2 FQGNSA. V shed 5 bases and J shed 3 bases, with 18 bases lying between them. CDR3 region: CASSPRGAVGTDTQYF. CDR3 sequence (DNA): TGTGCCAGCAGCCCCCGGGGAGCGGTTGGGACAGATACGCAGTATTTT.

The chain combines TRBV4-1 with TRBJ2-7; D is perhaps TRBD1 (6 bases). Germline V lookup: CDR1 MGHRA, CDR2 YSYEKL. V lost 0 bases and J lost 0, with 9 bases in between. The CDR3 has 15 amino acids. This chain's CDR3 is CASSQEDSYSYEQYF. The CDR3 bases are TGCGCCAGCAGCCAAGAGGACAGTTACTCCTACGAGCAGTACTTC.

V gene TRBV4-1 combines with J gene TRBJ1-2, with 11 bases identical to TRBD1. The junction had 3 bases not matched to a gene; V was cut back by 0 bases and J by 6 bases. The CDR3 covers 15 residues. Germline-derived CDR1 and CDR2 are MGHRA and YSYEKL. The CDR3 loop reads CASSQEDRGRDGYTF. The CDR3 DNA reads as TGCGCCAGCAGCCAAGAGGACAGGGGGCGCGATGGCTACACCTTC.

The rearrangement joins TRBV30 to TRBJ1-2, with TRBD1 matching 8 bases. Germline CDR1 and CDR2: GTSNPN and SVGIG (reference sequence). V dropped 1 base and J dropped 5; count of bases not matched to a gene: 6. The CDR3 consists of 14 residues. The CDR3 nucleotides read TGTGCCTGGAGTGGAGACAGGGGATCGTATGGCTACACCTTC. Its translation is CAWSGDRGSYGYTF.

This chain connects TRBV7-9 to TRBJ2-1, with D hard to call. CDR1 is SEHNR, CDR2 FQNEAQ, per germline (reference sequence). The CDR3 covers 17 residues. Trimming cost V 5 bases and J 1 base, with 18 bases left between them. CDR3: CASSNPSLDTSYNEQFF. DNA for the CDR3: TGTGCCAGCAGCAACCCCTCTCTCGACACGTCCTACAATGAGCAGTTCTTC.